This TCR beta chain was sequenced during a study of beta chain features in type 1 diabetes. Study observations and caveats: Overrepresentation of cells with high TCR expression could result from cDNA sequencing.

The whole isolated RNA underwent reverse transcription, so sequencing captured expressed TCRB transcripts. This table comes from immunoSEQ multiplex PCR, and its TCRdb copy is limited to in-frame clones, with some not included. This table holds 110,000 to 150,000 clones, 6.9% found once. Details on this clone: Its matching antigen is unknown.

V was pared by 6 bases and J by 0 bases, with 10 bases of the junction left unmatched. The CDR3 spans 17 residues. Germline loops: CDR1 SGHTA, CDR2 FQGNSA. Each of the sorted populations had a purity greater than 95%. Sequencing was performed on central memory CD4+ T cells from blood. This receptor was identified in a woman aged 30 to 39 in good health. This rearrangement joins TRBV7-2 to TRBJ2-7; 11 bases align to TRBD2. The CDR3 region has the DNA TGTGCCAGCAGTTGGACTAGCGGGTCCCTCAGCTCCTACGAGCAGTACTTC. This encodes CASSWTSGSLSSYEQYF.